The entry below gives a single T cell receptor (beta chain) sequence along with its context. The data stem from a study of cytomegalovirus exposure and HLA in healthy donors. On the study more broadly: There were some 81 million unique TCRs (from HLA-typed donors) in an early data release.

The CDR3 extends over 16 amino acids. CDR1 and CDR2 from the germline V gene are MNHEY and SMNVEV (reference sequence). Trimming took off 1 base at V and 3 bases at J, with 13 bases between the two ends. The study ran its PCR with 60 Vbeta and 13 Jbeta primers. Assay: immunoSEQ multiplex PCR; the TCRdb copy retains only in-frame clones and omits some. The data show nearly 110,000 clones, with about 81% seen just once and 2% to 3% held by the top ten. This clonotype was obtained from a man aged 25-45 years in good health and CMV-seropositive. This rearrangement joins TRBV27 to TRBJ2-4, with D tentatively TRBD2 (6 bases). Sequencing input: PBMCs. The CDR3 reads CASSLYPGGVKNIQYF. The DNA of the CDR3 is TGTGCCAGCAGTTTATATCCCGGAGGGGTCAAAAACATTCAGTACTTC.